The 6 T cell receptor beta chains presented below share a single source sample, sequenced in a study of T-cell memory formation after mild COVID-19. In TCRdb, the 5' RACE reads were re-called with MiXCR into one record per CDR3 protein. The sample lists about 560,000 distinct CDR3 sequences; about 20% were seen once. The sample comprised PBMCs or a T cell subset sorted from them (not recorded which). The receptors stem from an adult woman who had mild COVID-19 (a few samples of this study predate the infection). Cell type and time point are not known.

This clonotype was counted ten times or more. The rearrangement links TRBV9 to TRBJ1-4, with D unclear. CDR3 length: 14 amino acids. Deletions cut 4 bases from V and 6 bases from J, with 13 bases between. CDR1 SGDLS and CDR2 YYNGEE come from the germline V gene. In DNA, the CDR3 is TGTGCCAGCAGCCCGGGCCTGCTCGATGAAAAACTGTTTTTT. This sequence encodes CASSPGLLDEKLFF. Full variable domain (remainder filled in from reference TRBV9 and TRBJ1-4): DSGVTQTPKHLITATGQRVTLRCSPRSGDLSVYWYQQSLDQGLQFLIQYYNGEERAKGNILERFSAQQFPDLHSELNLSSLELGDSALYFCASSPGLLDEKLFFGSGTQLSVL.

V is TRBV15 and J is TRBJ1-5, with 7 bases that match TRBD1. The CDR3 is made up of 15 amino acids. The V segment lost 3 bases and the J segment 4 bases; nucleotides outside the gene matches: 6. The germline V gene has CDR1 LNHNV and CDR2 YYDKDF (reference sequence). DNA of the CDR3: TGTGCCACCAGCAGTGGTAGGGGGCTTAATCAGCCCCAGCATTTT. Amino acid sequence: CATSSGRGLNQPQHF.

This clonotype has only a few counts. This chain links TRBV5-1 with TRBJ2-7, with TRBD2 as a possible D gene (5 bases). Trimming cost V 1 base and J 6 bases, with 14 bases left between them. There are 14 residues in the CDR3. The germline gives CDR1 SGHRS, CDR2 YFSETQ. Here the CDR3 DNA reads TGCGCCAGCAGCTTGTTATGGGCTAGCTCCGAGCAGTACTTC. Protein sequence: CASSLLWASSEQYF.

The J gene is TRBJ1-2, the V gene TRBV12-3 or TRBV12-4; TRBD1 might be the D (5 bases). V gave up 3 bases and J gave up 6 bases, with 17 bases separating them. The CDR3 totals 15 residues. In nucleotides, the CDR3 is TGTGCCAGCAGTTTGGGGCCGGGCAGGGAGAATGGCTACACCTTC. Its translation is CASSLGPGRENGYTF.

The chain recombines TRBV7-9 with TRBJ2-3; weak D call: TRBD2 (5 bases). CDR1 SEHNR and CDR2 FQNEAQ come from the germline V gene (reference sequence). The CDR3 is made up of 16 amino acids. The ends were cut back, 2 bases at V and 4 bases at J, with 16 bases in the middle. The CDR3 protein is CASSLWELGQPDTQYF. The CDR3 DNA follows: TGTGCCAGCAGCTTATGGGAGCTCGGTCAACCAGATACGCAGTATTTT.

The rearrangement uses TRBV10-3 and TRBJ1-2; 9 nucleotides line up with TRBD1. The V segment lost 4 bases and the J segment 2 bases; nucleotides outside the gene matches: 5. The CDR3 runs 15 residues. Germline CDR1 ENHRY, CDR2 SYGVKD. CDR3 DNA sequence: TGTGCCATCAGTGTAGGCGGACAGGGGAACTATGGCTACACCTTC. Translation gives CAISVGGQGNYGYTF.